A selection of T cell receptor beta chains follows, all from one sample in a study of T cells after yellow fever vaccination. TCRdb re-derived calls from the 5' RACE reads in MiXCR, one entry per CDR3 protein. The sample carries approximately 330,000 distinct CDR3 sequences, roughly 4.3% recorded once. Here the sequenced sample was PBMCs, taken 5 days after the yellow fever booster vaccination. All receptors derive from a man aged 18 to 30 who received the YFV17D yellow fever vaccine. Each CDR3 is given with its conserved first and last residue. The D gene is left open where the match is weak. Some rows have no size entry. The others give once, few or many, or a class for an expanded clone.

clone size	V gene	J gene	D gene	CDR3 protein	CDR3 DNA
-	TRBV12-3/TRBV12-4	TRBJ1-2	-	CASSLMGGTSGYTF	TGTGCCAGCAGCCTCATGGGGGGAACGTCTGGCTACACCTTC
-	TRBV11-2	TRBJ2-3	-	CASSLIGAVMGYSDTQYF	TGTGCCAGCAGCCTAATTGGGGCGGTCATGGGGTATTCAGATACGCAGTATTTT
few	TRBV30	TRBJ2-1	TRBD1	CAWSALGTGWNEQFF	TGTGCCTGGAGTGCCCTCGGGACAGGGTGGAATGAGCAGTTCTTC
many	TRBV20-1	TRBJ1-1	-	CSARDFEGLGGTEAFF	TGCAGTGCTAGAGATTTCGAGGGTTTAGGGGGCACTGAAGCTTTCTTT
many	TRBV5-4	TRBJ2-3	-	CASSSQGSDTQYF	TGTGCCAGCAGCTCCCAGGGATCAGATACGCAGTATTTT
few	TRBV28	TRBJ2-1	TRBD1	CASSLSPTGGSRYNEQFF	TGTGCCAGCAGTTTAAGCCCGACAGGGGGTTCCCGATACAATGAGCAGTTCTTC
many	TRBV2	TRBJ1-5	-	CASSAVGADQPQHF	TGTGCCAGCAGTGCGGTTGGGGCCGATCAGCCCCAGCATTTT
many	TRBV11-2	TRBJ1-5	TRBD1	CASSLVNRGLSNQPQHF	TGTGCCAGCAGCTTAGTGAACAGGGGGCTTAGCAATCAGCCCCAGCATTTT
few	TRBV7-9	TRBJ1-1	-	CASSLARQGTEAFF	TGTGCCAGCAGCTTAGCGCGGCAGGGCACTGAAGCTTTCTTT
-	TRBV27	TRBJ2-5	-	CASSFQRRGETQYF	TGTGCCAGCAGTTTTCAAAGGAGAGGGGAGACCCAGTACTTC
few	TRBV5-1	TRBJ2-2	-	CASSSLPGPTLGELFF	TGCGCCAGCAGCTCATTGCCGGGCCCCACCCTCGGGGAGCTGTTTTTT
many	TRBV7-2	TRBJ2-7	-	CASSSQGGPYEQYF	TGTGCCAGCAGCTCACAGGGGGGGCCCTACGAGCAGTACTTC
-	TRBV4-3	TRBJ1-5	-	CASSQGEAQPQHF	TGCGCCAGCAGCCAAGGGGAGGCTCAGCCCCAGCATTTT
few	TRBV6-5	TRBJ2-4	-	CASRLTAWPKNIQYF	TGTGCCAGCAGATTAACGGCTTGGCCCAAAAACATTCAGTACTTC
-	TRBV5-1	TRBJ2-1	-	CASSLRTDTKLYNEQFF	TGCGCCAGCAGCTTGAGGACGGACACCAAGCTTTACAATGAGCAGTTCTTC
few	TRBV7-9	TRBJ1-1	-	CASSLGSVADTEAFF	TGTGCCAGCAGCCTAGGGAGTGTCGCGGACACTGAAGCTTTCTTT